The 32 T cell receptor beta chains presented below share a single source sample, sequenced in a study of CD8+ T cells in alopecia areata. Once RNA had been extracted, it was reverse transcribed into cDNA to act as the sequencing template. Generated by immunoSEQ multiplex PCR, the TCRdb table keeps only in-frame clones and is missing some. The table has some 120,000 clones, around 50% seen once. Sequenced sample: NKG2D-low CD8+ T cells sorted from blood. The receptors were gathered from a human donor with alopecia areata.

This clone was detected a few times. The chain uses TRBV29-1 and TRBJ2-1; unclear D gene. V was pared by 4 bases and J by 5 bases, with 12 bases between. The CDR3 is made up of 13 amino acids. Per the germline V gene, CDR1 is SQVTM and CDR2 is ANQGSEA. CDR3 nucleotides: TGCAGCGTTGGGGCAGTCTATAACAATGAGCAGTTCTTC. Residues: CSVGAVYNNEQFF.

This clone was found a few times. The V and J genes are TRBV29-1 and TRBJ1-2; 9 bases match TRBD1. The CDR3 runs 12 residues. Unmatched junction bases numbered 3, after V lost 5 bases and J lost 5 bases. In germline, CDR1 is SQVTM, CDR2 ANQGSEA. CDR3 DNA: TGCAGCGTTCCGGGACAGGGATATGGCTACACCTTC. Protein product: CSVPGQGYGYTF.

The chain is built from TRBV7-9 and TRBJ2-5, with D hard to call. The CDR3 consists of 12 residues. V lost 4 bases, J lost 1 base, and 4 bases lay in between. Germline V gene lookup returns CDR1 SEHNR and CDR2 FQNEAQ (reference sequence). This CDR3 reads CASSSFQETQYF. The CDR3 bases are TGTGCCAGCAGCTCGTTCCAAGAGACCCAGTACTTC.

The chain combines TRBV2 with TRBJ1-2; 10 nucleotides line up with TRBD1. CDR1 and CDR2 from the germline V gene are SNHLY and FYNNEI. The CDR3 length is 15 residues. Trimming took 6 bases from V and 4 from J; bases not matched to a gene: 8. The CDR3 here is CASRPGQGYGYGYTF. In DNA form, the CDR3 reads TGTGCCAGCAGACCGGGACAGGGGTATGGCTATGGCTACACCTTC.

The genes are TRBV6-6 and TRBJ1-2, with D uncertain. CDR1 and CDR2 from the germline V gene are MNHNY and SVGAGI (reference sequence). The CDR3 sequence is 15 residues long. V was clipped by 8 bases and J by 4 bases, with 20 bases between them. CDR3 sequence: CASDLGRNYGYGYTF. The DNA of the CDR3 is TGTGCCAGCGATCTCGGCAGGAACTACGGCTATGGCTACACCTTC.

As regards this clone: Other DNA sequences in the same sample also yield this CDR3. This chain links TRBV27 with TRBJ2-3; D is unclear. CDR1 is MNHEY and CDR2 is SMNVEV in the germline V gene (reference sequence). The CDR3 runs 11 residues. Trimming took 3 bases from V and 4 from J, leaving 2 bases between them. CDR3 protein: CASSFADTQYF. The CDR3 DNA is TGTGCCAGCAGTTTCGCAGATACGCAGTATTTT.

The chain combines TRBV29-1 with TRBJ2-1; D gene uncertain. This CDR3 is built from 15 residues. The V gene lost 0 bases and the J gene lost 8 bases, with 17 bases spanning the gap. From germline, CDR1 is SQVTM and CDR2 ANQGSEA. CDR3 sequence reads: CSVEESKLPGDEQFF. The CDR3 DNA follows: TGCAGCGTTGAAGAGAGTAAACTGCCTGGGGATGAGCAGTTCTTC.

This clone came up once. V is TRBV29-1 and J is TRBJ2-7; D is ambiguous. The CDR3 loop spans 16 amino acids. V lost 0 bases and J 3 bases, leaving 18 bases between the germline ends. CDR1 SQVTM and CDR2 ANQGSEA come from the germline V gene. CDR3 in DNA: TGCAGCGTTGAAGATATAGGAGTCTCGCATGACTACGAGCAGTACTTC. Protein: CSVEDIGVSHDYEQYF.

The chain has TRBV29-1 and TRBJ2-1; either TRBD1 or TRBD2 may supply D (6 bases each). Trimming pared 7 bases from V and 0 bases from J, leaving 16 bases between. The germline V gene has CDR1 SQVTM and CDR2 ANQGSEA. CDR3 length: 15 amino acids. The CDR3 nucleotides are TGCAGCGCGGAGGCGGGACAAAGCTCCTACAATGAGCAGTTCTTC. It specifies CSAEAGQSSYNEQFF.

The V gene is TRBV29-1, the J gene TRBJ2-2; D unclear. Trimming took off 1 base at V and 0 bases at J, with 6 bases between the two ends. CDR3 size: 14 residues. The germline V gene has CDR1 SQVTM and CDR2 ANQGSEA. CDR3 sequence: CSVEVKPNTGELFF. The CDR3 nucleotides are TGCAGCGTTGAAGTAAAGCCGAACACCGGGGAGCTGTTTTTT.

The chain employs TRBV20-1 and TRBJ2-5; tentatively, D is TRBD2 (6 bases). CDR1 DFQATT and CDR2 SNEGSKA come from the germline V gene (reference sequence). V lost 3 bases to trimming and J lost 14 bases, with 16 bases between them. This CDR3 comprises 11 residues. CDR3 nucleotides: TGCAGTGCTAGGGAGGGCCCTGAGGTCTACTTC. Its translation is CSAREGPEVYF.

This clone was seen a handful of times. This chain connects TRBV29-1 to TRBJ2-3; tentatively, D is TRBD2 (6 bases). Germline V gives CDR1 SQVTM, CDR2 ANQGSEA. V was shortened by 8 bases and J by 1 base, with 7 bases between the two germline ends. The CDR3 spans 11 residues. The CDR3 loop is CSTGGTDTQYF. The CDR3 region has the DNA TGCAGCACGGGGGGCACAGATACGCAGTATTTT.

This chain connects TRBV5-1 to TRBJ2-2; a possible D gene is TRBD1 (5 bases). Germline CDR1 and CDR2: SGHRS and YFSETQ. The CDR3 length is 13 residues. V was shortened by 5 bases and J by 5 bases, with 10 bases between the two germline ends. The CDR3 sequence: CASSPGFTGELFF. The CDR3 DNA follows: TGCGCCAGCAGTCCAGGGTTTACCGGGGAGCTGTTTTTT.

This rearrangement joins TRBV30 to TRBJ1-1; TRBD1 might be the D (6 bases). The CDR3 runs to 14 residues. The germline gives CDR1 GTSNPN, CDR2 SVGIG (reference sequence). V lost 4 bases and J lost 1, with 13 bases in between. Written as DNA, the CDR3 is TGTGCCTGGAATCTCCGGGACACGAACACTGAAGCTTTCTTT. This translates into CAWNLRDTNTEAFF.

The chain carries TRBV29-1 and TRBJ2-2; D gene uncertain. Germline CDR1 is SQVTM and CDR2 is ANQGSEA. V was pared by 5 bases and J by 4 bases, with 5 bases between. The CDR3 consists of 11 residues. The CDR3 here is CSVTLTGELFF. In nucleotides, the CDR3 is TGCAGCGTTACTCTCACCGGGGAGCTGTTTTTT.

This clone showed up just once. This sequence joins TRBV6-1 and TRBJ2-2; no definite D call. V lost 5 bases and J 7 bases, leaving 5 bases between the germline ends. The CDR3 contains 11 residues. Germline V lookup: CDR1 MNHNS, CDR2 SASEGT. The CDR3 region has the DNA TGTGCCAGCAGTCCCAGCGGGGAGCTGTTTTTT. It codes for CASSPSGELFF.

In this sample, this clone turned up a few times. This rearrangement joins TRBV29-1 to TRBJ1-4; tentative D call: TRBD1 (5 bases). Germline V CDR1 and CDR2: SQVTM, ANQGSEA. The germline V and J ends were trimmed by 3 bases and 5 bases, with 10 bases remaining between them. The length of the CDR3 is 13 residues. The CDR3 DNA is TGCAGCGTTGATCGGGACCCCAATGAAAAACTGTTTTTT. Protein: CSVDRDPNEKLFF.

This clone was detected only once. The chain couples TRBV5-6 to TRBJ1-2; TRBD1 matches 7 bases. J lost 3 bases, V lost 5 bases, and 13 bases had no gene match. CDR3 length: 16 amino acids. CDR1 SGHDT and CDR2 YYEEEE come from the germline V gene. The CDR3 bases are TGTGCCAGCAGTTCCGGAGACAGGGCAAGGGACTATGGCTACACCTTC. This translates into CASSSGDRARDYGYTF.

The chain employs TRBV30 and TRBJ2-7; D perhaps matches TRBD2 (5 bases). The CDR3 is 13 residues long. Germline CDR1 and CDR2: GTSNPN and SVGIG (reference sequence). V was clipped by 1 base and J by 3 bases, with 10 bases between them. CDR3 sequence (DNA): TGTGCCTGGAGTGGGGAGACGGTCTACGAGCAGTACTTC. Translated: CAWSGETVYEQYF.

The chain joins TRBV30 to TRBJ2-3; 8 bases are shared with TRBD2. With V trimmed by 2 bases and J by 4 bases, 8 bases remained unmatched. The CDR3 contains 15 residues. Germline CDR1 GTSNPN, CDR2 SVGIG (reference sequence). In DNA form, the CDR3 reads TGTGCCTGGAGTCCTGACGGGGGGGCCGCAGATACGCAGTATTTT. It specifies CAWSPDGGAADTQYF.

This chain joins TRBV13 and TRBJ2-1, with 7 bases fitting TRBD2. Germline CDR1 is PRHDT and CDR2 is FYEKMQ (reference sequence). The CDR3 has 15 amino acids. Unmatched junction bases numbered 11, after V lost 8 bases and J lost 4 bases. The CDR3 protein is CASCRGGSGYNEQFF. DNA for the CDR3: TGTGCCAGCTGTCGGGGCGGGAGCGGTTACAATGAGCAGTTCTTC.

This clone was observed once. The CDR3 sequence: CNVQGTSASSYEQYF. CDR3 nucleotide sequence: TGCAACGTGCAAGGTACTAGCGCCAGCTCCTACGAGCAGTACTTC. V and J are TRBV29-1 and TRBJ2-7; TRBD2 aligns across 7 bases. The CDR3 extends over 15 amino acids. Germline CDR1 SQVTM, CDR2 ANQGSEA.

The rearrangement joins TRBV4-1 to TRBJ2-7; D unclear. Germline loops: CDR1 MGHRA, CDR2 YSYEKL. The length of the CDR3 is 15 residues. With 2 bases removed from V and 0 bases from J, the gap between germline ends came to 11 bases. The CDR3 loop is CASSQRQAGSYEQYF. CDR3 DNA: TGCGCCAGCAGCCAACGGCAGGCCGGCTCCTACGAGCAGTACTTC.

This clone was recorded a few times. The chain couples TRBV11-2 to TRBJ2-7, with D possibly being TRBD1 (5 bases). Trimming shortened V by 3 bases and J by 3 bases, and 9 bases separated the two germline ends. The CDR3 is 13 amino acids. Germline V gene lookup returns CDR1 SGHAT and CDR2 FQNNGV. The CDR3 protein is CASSFGQYYEQYF. DNA for the CDR3: TGTGCCAGCAGCTTCGGACAATACTACGAGCAGTACTTC. The whole variable domain, filled in from reference TRBV11-2 and TRBJ2-7, reads EAGVAQSPRYKIIEKRQSVAFWCNPISGHATLYWYQQILGQGPKLLIQFQNNGVVDDSQLPKDRFSAERLKGVDSTLKIQPAKLEDSAVYLCASSFGQYYEQYFGPGTRLTVT.

The rearrangement joins TRBV28 to TRBJ2-7; 7 nucleotides line up with TRBD1. The CDR3 extends over 13 amino acids. With 10 bases clipped from V and 0 bases from J, the junction kept 6 bases outside the gene matches. Germline V gene lookup returns CDR1 MDHEN and CDR2 SYDVKM. As DNA, the CDR3 is TGTGCCATCCGTGACAGGGCCTCCTACGAGCAGTACTTC. Translated, it gives CAIRDRASYEQYF.

This chain links TRBV5-1 with TRBJ2-5; either TRBD1 or TRBD2 may supply D (7 bases each). The CDR3 is 19 amino acids. Germline V lookup: CDR1 SGHRS, CDR2 YFSETQ. V was clipped by 4 bases and J by 2 bases, with 27 bases between them. The CDR3 nucleotides are TGCGCCAGCAGCGCCCGGGACAGTATGCGGGCTAGCGGTCAAGAGACCCAGTACTTC. Protein sequence: CASSARDSMRASGQETQYF.

In DNA, the CDR3 is TGTGCCAGCAGCTTATCGCCGAGCGGGGTCAATGAGCAGTTCTTC. Amino acids: CASSLSPSGVNEQFF. J is TRBJ2-1 and V is TRBV7-8, with 7 bases that match TRBD2. The CDR3 sequence is 15 residues long. V dropped 2 bases and J dropped 6; count of bases not matched to a gene: 7. The germline gives CDR1 SGHVS, CDR2 FQNEAQ.

The chain combines TRBV27 with TRBJ2-3, with D tentatively TRBD2 (7 bases). This CDR3 is 14 amino acids long. Per the germline V gene, CDR1 is MNHEY and CDR2 is SMNVEV (reference sequence). Trimming stripped 7 bases from V and 5 bases from J, with 16 bases between. DNA for the CDR3: TGTGCCAGCAAGTCCGGGGGGCGCCGAGATACGCAGTATTTT. It codes for CASKSGGRRDTQYF.

The chain links TRBV4-1 to TRBJ1-1; TRBD1 matches 9 bases. The CDR3 runs 16 residues. Germline values: CDR1 MGHRA, CDR2 YSYEKL. Unmatched junction bases numbered 13, after V lost 6 bases and J lost 5 bases. CDR3 sequence reads: CASSPSTGGYGTEAFF. Written as DNA, the CDR3 is TGCGCCAGCAGTCCGTCGACAGGGGGATATGGAACTGAAGCTTTCTTT.

This clone has a handful of counts. The chain links TRBV29-1 to TRBJ2-7, with D perhaps matching TRBD1 or TRBD2 (5 bases each). The germline CDR1 and CDR2 sequences are SQVTM and ANQGSEA. The CDR3 loop spans 12 amino acids. The V end was cut by 3 bases, the J end by 3 bases, with 9 bases between. The DNA for the CDR3 is TGCAGCGTTGAGGGGGTTCTCTACGAGCAGTACTTC. Protein: CSVEGVLYEQYF.

J is TRBJ1-2 and V is TRBV29-1, with 9 bases fitting TRBD1. The germline V gene encodes CDR1 SQVTM and CDR2 ANQGSEA. The ends lost 5 bases at V and 8 bases at J; junction bases unmatched: 15. CDR3 length: 15 amino acids. The CDR3 sequence: CSVPIFGDRVGGYTF. CDR3 nucleotide sequence: TGCAGCGTTCCCATCTTTGGGGACAGGGTGGGCGGCTACACCTTC.

The chain recombines TRBV7-3 with TRBJ2-7; 11 bases fit TRBD2. CDR3 length: 15 amino acids. V shed 2 bases and J 2 bases; nucleotides not matched to a gene: 2. CDR1 is SGHTA and CDR2 is FQGTGA in the germline V gene. This CDR3 reads CASSLLAGGAYEQYF. The CDR3 nucleotides are TGTGCCAGCAGCTTACTAGCGGGGGGAGCCTACGAGCAGTACTTC.